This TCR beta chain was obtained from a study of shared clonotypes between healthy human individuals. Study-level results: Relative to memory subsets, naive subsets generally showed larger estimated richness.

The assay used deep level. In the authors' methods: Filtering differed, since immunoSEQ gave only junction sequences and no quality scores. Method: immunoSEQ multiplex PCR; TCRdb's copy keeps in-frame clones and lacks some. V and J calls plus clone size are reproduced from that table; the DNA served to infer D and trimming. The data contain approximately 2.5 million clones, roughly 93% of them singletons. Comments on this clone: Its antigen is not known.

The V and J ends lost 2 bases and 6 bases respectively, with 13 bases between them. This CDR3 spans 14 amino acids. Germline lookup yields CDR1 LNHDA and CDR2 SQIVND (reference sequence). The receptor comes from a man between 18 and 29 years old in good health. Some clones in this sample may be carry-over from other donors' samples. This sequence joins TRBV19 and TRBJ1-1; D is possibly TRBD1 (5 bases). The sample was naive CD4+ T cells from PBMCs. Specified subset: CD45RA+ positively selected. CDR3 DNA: TGTGCCAGTAGTATAAGGGGCACAACAGCTGAAGCTTTCTTT. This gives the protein CASSIRGTTAEAFF.